This T cell receptor beta chain was observed in a study of cytomegalovirus exposure and HLA in healthy donors (dated by TCRdb to the late 2010s). Concerning the study at large: According to an earlier analysis of 550 to 700 of the donors, 150 million to 200 million T cells yielded approximately 120 million unique TCR beta sequences and 250 to 350 Gb of sequence data. Roughly 300 gigabases of sequencing data and about 92 million unique TCR sequences made up an early release that covered 500 to 650 HLA-typed donors. The genetic ancestry cluster associated with self-reported Caucasian donors included 70% to 85% of the approximately 410 genotyped donors. The study aimed to test whether signatures of past pathogen exposure could be identified by cataloging public T cell receptors. Using immunosequencing, the study profiled T cell repertoires from around 670 subjects and related those repertoires to cytomegalovirus serostatus. Along with the roughly 710-subject first cohort, a separate validation cohort of over a hundred different subjects was used. High-throughput TCR immunosequencing, statistical association of individual TCRs with disease status, and machine learning were combined to predict cytomegalovirus infection status. In a later analysis, previously published TCR beta repertoires from roughly 710 donors were re-analyzed and high-resolution HLA genotyping was added so that TCR occurrence patterns could be studied. In the later analysis, no new phenotypic data were used to find candidate immune exposures; instead, reliance was placed on TCR beta sequences and their occurrence across donors. An earlier analysis of approximately 640 of the donors applied high-throughput TCR beta sequencing to assess whether each TCR beta V gene segment acted as functional or pseudogenic. Donor age, sex, ethnicity and CMV serostatus were compiled together with the repertoire data. Genome-wide SNP genotypes for about 65% of the 666 donors were used in a later genetic analysis, which treated that subset as a discovery cohort. All discovery cohort repertoires had been generated using a single sequencing platform. HLA typing included class I and class II loci at four-digit resolution. The number of donors typed differed by locus, with roughly 620-640 for A, B, C, DRB1 and DQB1, roughly 520 for DQA1, about 610 for DPA1, and around 450 for DPB1. Roughly 5 DR-DQ haplotypes were handled as single units for association and clustering, since linkage in the cohort was strong. Across approximately 400 genotyped donors of the cohort, an average of about 250,000 unique TCR beta nucleotide sequences per donor were sequenced, and approximately 17% of those sequences were non-productive.

Overall results and qualifications from the work: Assigning TCR associations to individual alleles was difficult when HLA alleles, especially DR and DQ, strongly co-occurred. A later analysis found that HLA-associated TCR beta chains were more clonally expanded and had lower generation probabilities than equally common non-associated chains. A further reported finding was that TCR beta sequences accurately predicted the HLA-A and HLA-B alleles for most subjects in the first cohort. Compared with the roughly 670-donor mean, donors in an Asian-associated ancestry cluster had fewer N-insertions in productive TCRs, according to a later genetic analysis. Only TCR beta chains were sequenced in this cohort, and the absence of alpha or paired-chain data limited detectable features. Immune exposure information for the cohort was limited to CMV serostatus. A total of 150 or so TCR beta chains were listed by the study as associated with cytomegalovirus. Most CMV-associated TCR beta chains appeared to be HLA-restricted in a later analysis, and the HLA associations seemed to be driven largely by CMV exposure. Linkage disequilibrium might explain the correlated functional status among segregating V segments, but an unknown experimental factor could not be excluded. In a later genetic analysis, a missense DCLRE1C variant was associated with V-gene and J-gene trimming of TCR beta chains, and the association was replicated in an independent cohort. A later analysis found that TCR association rates varied across HLA loci, with DRB1 alleles showing the most associated TCRs and HLA-C alleles the fewest. The classifier was reported to diagnose cytomegalovirus status with high specificity and sensitivity in both the original and validation cohorts. In a later analysis, several top co-occurrence clusters were reported to appear linked to parvovirus B19, influenza, CMV and Epstein-Barr virus. The 87-base-pair reads could not distinguish some IMGT-functional V segments, including TRBV6-2 and TRBV6-3, so those segments were excluded. A later analysis associated around 16,000 TCR beta sequences with specific HLA alleles at a false discovery rate of 0.05. Seventeen rarely observed V segments, including chromosome 9 orphons, were excluded from the earlier analysis of approximately 600 of the donors because counts were too low. A cluster of highly shared sequence variants was judged likely to be a technical artifact of the sequencing pipeline. Because HLA typing was unavailable for some donors at each locus, only the typed subset was used in association tests. Across donors, most TCR sequences were observed very rarely, whereas some public TCRs were present in many individuals. Sequencing depth was assumed to be roughly uniform across donors in the presence/absence analyses, though that assumption may not hold. In vitro tests confirmed that a few of the cytomegalovirus-associated TCR beta chains recognize cytomegalovirus antigens. It was suggested by the authors that the approach could potentially be generalized to other disease states and immunological phenotypes. Broadly in line with IMGT annotations, most TCR beta V segments showed up in productive rearrangements about 90% or about 30% of the time in an earlier analysis of a few hundred of the donors.

The library relied on the immunoSEQ multiplex PCR assay. For the multiplex PCR, a mixture combining 60 forward primers for TCR Vbeta segments and 13 reverse primers for TCR Jbeta segments was used. The CDR3 region of rearranged TCR beta genes was amplified from genomic DNA by a multiplex PCR assay. On the Illumina HiSeq System, the amplified TCR beta libraries were sequenced as 87-base-pair reads. The paper's processing steps were these. A later analysis tallied tens of millions of unique TCR beta chains across the 650 to 750 repertoires, and approximately 12 million of those chains were shared by two or more donors. A nearest-neighbor algorithm error-corrected the raw reads and collapsed the reads into unique sequences, merging closely related sequences to remove PCR and sequencing errors. Alignment of CDR3 sequences to IMGT reference sequences was used to assign V, D and J gene segments. For a sequence to be retained, a match of at least six nucleotides to both a V gene segment and a J gene segment was required. Rearrangements were classified as productive when the CDR3 lacked stop codons and remained in frame with V and J, and all other rearrangements were classified as non-productive. CDR3 was defined according to IMGT convention as the region running from the second conserved V-encoded cysteine to the conserved J-encoded phenylalanine. The earlier analysis of about 530 of the donors excluded any sequence lacking an unambiguous match to a single V gene segment. An earlier analysis of several hundred of the donors called V segments functional above 56.7% productive rearrangements and segregating when the between-donor standard deviation exceeded 5%. A statistical classification framework was developed to diagnose cytomegalovirus status using the catalog of TCR beta chain sequences. A later analysis assigned V and J genes by comparing TCR nucleotide sequences with IMGT/GENE-DB human TR gene sequences. A later analysis assigned CDR3 sequences and most-parsimonious VDJ recombination scenarios with the TCRdist pipeline. In a later analysis, every TCR beta chain was defined by the combination of its CDR3 amino acid sequence and its V-gene family, and reads without a unique V-gene family were dropped. A later analysis removed several hundred highly shared, low-generation-probability nucleotide sequences to deal with suspected cross-contamination and a sequencing artifact. In a later analysis, a clonal expansion index was calculated for each public chain from normalized within-repertoire ranks of inferred template counts. Generation probabilities in a later analysis came from a VDJ recombination model fitted to out-of-frame rearrangements, and those results were checked against IGoR. Hypergeometric tests were used in a later analysis to score TCR-TCR, TCR-HLA and TCR-CMV co-occurrence, with a repertoire-size bias correction applied to the TCR pairs. False discovery rates were estimated in a later analysis by permuting HLA or CMV assignments 20 times. In a later analysis, co-occurring TCRs were grouped using DBSCAN, and TCRdist sequence similarity was added for clustering within HLA-allele-positive subsets. For co-occurrence clustering, repertoires with fewer than 30,000 or more than 120,000 public chains were excluded, along with about five repertoires with anomalous nucleotide sharing. In TCRdb, the immuneACCESS table is reduced to in-frame sequences with V and J assigned. These tables do not hold every clone; where another copy was compared, an unresolved V gene accounts for under half, and the others remain unexplained. V and J calls and clone size are those listed in that table; D and trimming were worked out from the DNA. For this sample there are about 130,000 clones; 66% appear just once. The top ten clones comprise 1.5% to 2% of the sample.

This clone came up once. What antigen it recognizes has not been identified. There are no base qualities to consult, and no much larger clone falls within one base. V is cut back by 4 bases and J by 3 bases, with 2 bases in the junction unmatched. The CDR3 runs 16 amino acids, cysteine and phenylalanine included. The CDR3 DNA has 48 bases and is translated from base 1. CDR1 and CDR2 (SNHLY, FYNNEI) derive from the germline V gene. In total, roughly 670 healthy bone marrow donors made up the cohort. At the time of sampling, all cohort members were nominally healthy, though unrecorded immune exposures were likely present. CMV serostatus was recorded as positive for around 300 and negative for 352 of the 666 cohort members, whereas no CMV serostatus was recorded for the donor in question. Each donor provided a peripheral blood sample, and peripheral blood mononuclear cells were used for TCR beta sequencing. Genomic DNA extraction from the blood cell samples was performed with the Qiagen DNeasy Blood Extraction Kit.

The chain employs TRBV2 and TRBJ2-2; 13 of the junction bases match TRBD2. The sequence came from a human donor in good health. Sequencing was done on a sample of PBMCs. The base sequence is TGTGCCAGCAGTGGTGGACTAGCGGGGGACACCGGGGAGCTGTTTTTT. Translation gives CASSGGLAGDTGELFF.